This TCR beta chain is from a study of shared clonotypes between healthy human individuals. Study outcomes and limitations: The small donor group covered limited genetic and exposure diversity.

The repertoire was sequenced with immunoSEQ multiplex PCR; TCRdb's copy has only in-frame clones and lacks some. The profile covers hundreds of thousands of clones, with about three quarters appearing a single time and around 1.8% taken by the ten largest. In its sample, this clone was seen once. Antigen unknown. The junction had 5 bases not matched to a gene; V was cut back by 6 bases and J by 5 bases. Looked up from germline, CDR1 is MNHNS and CDR2 is SASEGT. The CDR3 is 13 amino acids. The sequence was obtained from a woman aged 25 to 39 in good health. The rearrangement uses TRBV6-1 and TRBJ2-5; 8 nucleotides line up with TRBD1. Sequencing input: memory CD4+ T cells sorted from blood. Stated subset: CD45RA-negative fraction. In nucleotides, the CDR3 is TGTGCCAGCAGATTCCAGGGGGCTGAGACCCAGTACTTC. It encodes CASRFQGAETQYF.